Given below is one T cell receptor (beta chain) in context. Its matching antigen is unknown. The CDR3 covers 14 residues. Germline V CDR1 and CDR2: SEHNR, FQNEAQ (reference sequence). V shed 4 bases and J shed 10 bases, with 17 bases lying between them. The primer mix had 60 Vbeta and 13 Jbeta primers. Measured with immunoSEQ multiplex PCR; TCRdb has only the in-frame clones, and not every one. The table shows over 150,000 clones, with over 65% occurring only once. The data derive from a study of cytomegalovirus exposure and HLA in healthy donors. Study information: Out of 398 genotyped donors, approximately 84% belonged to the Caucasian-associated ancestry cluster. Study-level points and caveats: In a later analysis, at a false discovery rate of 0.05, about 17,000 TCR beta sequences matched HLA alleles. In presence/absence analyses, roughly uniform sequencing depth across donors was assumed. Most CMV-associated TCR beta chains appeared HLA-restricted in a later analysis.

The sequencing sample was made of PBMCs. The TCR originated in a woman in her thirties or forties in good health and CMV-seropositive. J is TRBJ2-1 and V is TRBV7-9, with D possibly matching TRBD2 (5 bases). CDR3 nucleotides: TGTGCCAGCAGCTACGCCGGGCTAGCTGGCGAGCAGTTCTTC. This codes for CASSYAGLAGEQFF.